This T cell receptor (beta chain) was identified during a study of cytomegalovirus exposure and HLA in healthy donors. Overall study findings and caveats: The study labeled 164 TCR beta chains cytomegalovirus-associated.

Both 60 Vbeta primers and 13 Jbeta primers went into the PCR. Sequencing was performed with immunoSEQ multiplex PCR; in TCRdb, only in-frame clones are kept and a portion is missing. Among some 210,000 clones listed, 77% were seen once. On this clone: Its antigen is not identified.

This CDR3 has 15 amino acids. V was shortened by 0 bases and J by 5 bases, with 11 bases between the two germline ends. The chain uses TRBV23-1 and TRBJ2-1; D unclear. TRBV23-1 is flagged as an ORF with uncertain function. Sequenced material: PBMCs. This sequence originates from a woman between 25 and 40 years old in good health and CMV-seropositive. CDR3 sequence reads: CASSQSTRPDNEQFF. The CDR3 DNA reads TGCGCCAGCAGTCAATCGACAAGGCCTGACAATGAGCAGTTCTTC.